This T cell receptor (beta chain) came from a study of breast tumors, draining lymph nodes, adjacent tissues. In germline, CDR1 is KGHDR, CDR2 SFDVKD. The CDR3 has 14 amino acids. Trimming stripped 1 base from V and 6 bases from J, with 10 bases between. TCRdb passed the multiplex PCR reads through MiXCR, listing each CDR3 protein once. This table has approximately 28,000 distinct CDR3 sequences, over 55% appearing once. The TCR comes from a female donor with breast cancer. Some clones in this sample may be carry-over from other donors' samples. Sequenced material: breast tumor tissue. The rearrangement joins TRBV24-1 to TRBJ2-3; D unclear. In DNA form, the CDR3 reads TGTGCCACCAGTGATTTAGGCAGTCTGGATACGCAGTATTTT. This translates into CATSDLGSLDTQYF.